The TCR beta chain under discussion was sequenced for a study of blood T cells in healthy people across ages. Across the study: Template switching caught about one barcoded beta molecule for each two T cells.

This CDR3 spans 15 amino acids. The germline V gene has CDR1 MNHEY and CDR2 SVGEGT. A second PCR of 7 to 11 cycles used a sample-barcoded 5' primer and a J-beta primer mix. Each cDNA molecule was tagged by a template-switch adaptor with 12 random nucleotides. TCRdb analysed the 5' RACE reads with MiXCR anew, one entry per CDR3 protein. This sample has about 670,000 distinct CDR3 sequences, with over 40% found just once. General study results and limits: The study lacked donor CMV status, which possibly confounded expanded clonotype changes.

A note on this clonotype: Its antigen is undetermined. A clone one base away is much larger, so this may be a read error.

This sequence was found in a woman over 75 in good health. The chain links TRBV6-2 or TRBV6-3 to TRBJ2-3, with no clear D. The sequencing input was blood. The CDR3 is CAGSYLLSQSDTQYF. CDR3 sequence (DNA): TGTGCCGGCAGTTACCTACTTTCACAGAGTGATACGCAGTATTTT.